This T cell receptor (beta chain) was retrieved from a study of brain T cells in children with intractable seizures. Germline assignment: CDR1 SGHDN and CDR2 FVKESK. The CDR3 is 11 residues long. V lost 3 bases and J lost 5, with 3 bases in between. Concerning this clone: Antigen: not known.

Only cases whose brain tissue showed the highest T cell transcript signatures were sequenced. Patients received at least one anti-epileptic drug before surgery. Findings of the study overall: Pre-surgery blood may have been undersampled, hiding some clones.

Profiling relied on immunoSEQ multiplex PCR, and the TCRdb table lists in-frame clones only, not all of them. The sample lists around 80,000 clones; approximately 90% were seen once. Sequenced here: peripheral blood, sampled at surgery. The receptor's source is a girl aged 2 to 9 with Rasmussen encephalitis and intractable seizures. V gene TRBV14 combines with J gene TRBJ2-3; D is undetermined. The CDR3 sequence: CASSQGDTQYF. CDR3 DNA sequence: TGTGCCAGCAGCCAGGGAGATACGCAGTATTTT.